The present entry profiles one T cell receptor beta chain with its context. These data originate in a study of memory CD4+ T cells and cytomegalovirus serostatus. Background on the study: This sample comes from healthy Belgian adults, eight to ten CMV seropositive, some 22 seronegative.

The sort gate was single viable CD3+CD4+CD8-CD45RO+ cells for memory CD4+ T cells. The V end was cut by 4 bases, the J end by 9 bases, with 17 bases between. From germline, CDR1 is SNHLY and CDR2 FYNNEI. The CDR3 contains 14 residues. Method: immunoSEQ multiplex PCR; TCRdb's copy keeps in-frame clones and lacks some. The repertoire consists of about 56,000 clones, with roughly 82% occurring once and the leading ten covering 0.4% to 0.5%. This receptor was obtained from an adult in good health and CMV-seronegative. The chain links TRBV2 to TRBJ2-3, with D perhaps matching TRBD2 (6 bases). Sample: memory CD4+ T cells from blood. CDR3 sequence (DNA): TGTGCCAGCAGTGGGGACCAAAAACGGGGGACGCAGTATTTT. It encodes CASSGDQKRGTQYF.